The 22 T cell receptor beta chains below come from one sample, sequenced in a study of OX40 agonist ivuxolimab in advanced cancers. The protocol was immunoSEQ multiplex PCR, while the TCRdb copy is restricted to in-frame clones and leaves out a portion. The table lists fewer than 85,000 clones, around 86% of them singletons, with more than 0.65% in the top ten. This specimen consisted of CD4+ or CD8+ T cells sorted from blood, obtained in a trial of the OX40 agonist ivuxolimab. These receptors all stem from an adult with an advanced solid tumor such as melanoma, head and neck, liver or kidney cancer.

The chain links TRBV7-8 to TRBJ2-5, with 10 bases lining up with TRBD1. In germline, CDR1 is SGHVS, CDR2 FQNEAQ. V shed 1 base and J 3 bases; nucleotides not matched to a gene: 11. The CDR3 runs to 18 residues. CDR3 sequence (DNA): TGTGCCAGCAGCTTAGTAAGCCTCTTGACAGGGGGCAAAGAGACCCAGTACTTC. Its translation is CASSLVSLLTGGKETQYF.

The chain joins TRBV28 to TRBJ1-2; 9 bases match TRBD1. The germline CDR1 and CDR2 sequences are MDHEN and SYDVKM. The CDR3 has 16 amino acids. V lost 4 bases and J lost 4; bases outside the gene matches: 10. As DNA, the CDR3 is TGTGCCAGCAGTTCAACCGGGACAGGGAGAAGCTATGGCTACACCTTC. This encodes CASSSTGTGRSYGYTF.

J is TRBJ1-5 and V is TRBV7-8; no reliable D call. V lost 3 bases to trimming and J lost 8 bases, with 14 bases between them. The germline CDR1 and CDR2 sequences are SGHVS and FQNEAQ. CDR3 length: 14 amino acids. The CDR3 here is CASSFISGGEPQHF. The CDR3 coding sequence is TGTGCCAGCAGCTTTATCTCGGGCGGAGAGCCCCAGCATTTT. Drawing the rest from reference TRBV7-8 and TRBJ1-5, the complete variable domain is GAGVSQSPRYKVAKRGQDVALRCDPISGHVSLFWYQQALGQGPEFLTYFQNEAQLDKSGLPSDRFFAERPEGSVSTLKIQRTQQEDSAVYLCASSFISGGEPQHFGDGTRLSIL.

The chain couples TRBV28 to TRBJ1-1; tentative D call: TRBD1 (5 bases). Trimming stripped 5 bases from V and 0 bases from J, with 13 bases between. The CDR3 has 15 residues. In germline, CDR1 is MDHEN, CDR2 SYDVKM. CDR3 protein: CASSTIPGLNTEAFF. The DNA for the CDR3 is TGTGCCAGCAGTACCATCCCGGGACTGAACACTGAAGCTTTCTTT.

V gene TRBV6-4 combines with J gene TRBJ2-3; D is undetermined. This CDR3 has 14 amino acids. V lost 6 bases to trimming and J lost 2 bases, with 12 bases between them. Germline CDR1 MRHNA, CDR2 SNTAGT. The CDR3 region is CASRGNLNTDTQYF. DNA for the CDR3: TGTGCCAGCAGGGGAAACCTTAACACAGATACGCAGTATTTT.

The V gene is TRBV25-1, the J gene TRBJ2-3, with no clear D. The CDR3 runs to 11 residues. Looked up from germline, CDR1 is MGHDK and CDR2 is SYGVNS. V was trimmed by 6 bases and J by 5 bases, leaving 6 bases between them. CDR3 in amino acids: CASSQGDTQYF. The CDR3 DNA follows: TGTGCCAGCAGCCAAGGAGATACGCAGTATTTT.

The CDR3 DNA is TGTGCCAGCAGCCAGCGGGAGGGTCCTTACGAGCAGTACTTC. Amino acid sequence: CASSQREGPYEQYF. The J gene is TRBJ2-7, the V gene TRBV7-6, with 10 bases aligning to TRBD2. The trim removed 5 bases at V and 4 bases at J, leaving 5 bases unmatched. The CDR3 totals 14 residues. Germline V gene sequence: CDR1 SGHVS, CDR2 FNYEAQ.

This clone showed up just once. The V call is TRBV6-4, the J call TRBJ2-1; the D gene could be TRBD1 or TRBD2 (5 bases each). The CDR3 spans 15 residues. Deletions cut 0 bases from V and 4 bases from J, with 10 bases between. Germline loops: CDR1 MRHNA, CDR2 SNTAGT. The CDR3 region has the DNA TGTGCCAGCAGTGACTCGGGGACGCCGTACAATGAGCAGTTCTTC. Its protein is CASSDSGTPYNEQFF.

The CDR3: CASSPTSDQETQYF. The CDR3 DNA sequence: TGTGCCAGCAGCCCGACTAGCGACCAAGAGACCCAGTACTTC. This chain links TRBV7-8 with TRBJ2-5; 8 bases fit TRBD2. J was trimmed by 0 bases and V by 5 bases; bases with no gene match: 2. This CDR3 spans 14 amino acids. Germline CDR1 reads SGHVS; CDR2 reads FQNEAQ.

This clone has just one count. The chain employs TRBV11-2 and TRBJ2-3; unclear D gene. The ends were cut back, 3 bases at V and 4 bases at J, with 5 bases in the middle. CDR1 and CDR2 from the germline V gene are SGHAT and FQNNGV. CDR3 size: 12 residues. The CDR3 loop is CASSLWADTQYF. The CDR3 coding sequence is TGTGCCAGCAGCTTGTGGGCAGATACGCAGTATTTT.

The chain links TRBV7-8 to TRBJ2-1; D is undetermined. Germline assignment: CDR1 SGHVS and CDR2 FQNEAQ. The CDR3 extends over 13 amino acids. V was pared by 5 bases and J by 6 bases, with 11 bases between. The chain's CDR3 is CASSETIGNEQFF. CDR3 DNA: TGTGCCAGCAGCGAAACCATTGGCAATGAGCAGTTCTTC.

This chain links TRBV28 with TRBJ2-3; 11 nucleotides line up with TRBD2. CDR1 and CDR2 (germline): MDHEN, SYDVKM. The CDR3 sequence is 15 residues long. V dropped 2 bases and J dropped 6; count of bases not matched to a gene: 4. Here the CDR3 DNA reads TGTGCCAGCAGTTTAATAGCGGGAGGGCTTGATACGCAGTATTTT. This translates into CASSLIAGGLDTQYF.

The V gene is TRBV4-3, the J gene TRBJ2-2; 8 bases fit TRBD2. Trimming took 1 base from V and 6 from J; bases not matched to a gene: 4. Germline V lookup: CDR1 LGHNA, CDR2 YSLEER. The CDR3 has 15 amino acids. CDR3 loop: CASSQAAGGPGELFF. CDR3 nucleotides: TGCGCCAGCAGCCAAGCGGCGGGGGGCCCCGGGGAGCTGTTTTTT.

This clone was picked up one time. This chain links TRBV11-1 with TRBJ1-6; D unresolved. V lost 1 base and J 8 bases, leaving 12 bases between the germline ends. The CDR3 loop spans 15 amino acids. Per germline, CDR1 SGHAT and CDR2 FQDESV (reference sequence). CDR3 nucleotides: TGTGCCAGCAGCTTAGAAGGTCCCGGCTATTCACCCCTCCACTTT. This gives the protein CASSLEGPGYSPLHF.

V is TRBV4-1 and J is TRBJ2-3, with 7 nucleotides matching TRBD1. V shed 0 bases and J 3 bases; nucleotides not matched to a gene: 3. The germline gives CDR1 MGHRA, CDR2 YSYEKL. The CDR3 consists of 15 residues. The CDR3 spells CASSQELRGTDTQYF. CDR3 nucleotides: TGCGCCAGCAGCCAAGAACTCAGGGGGACAGATACGCAGTATTTT.

In DNA form, the CDR3 reads TGTGCCAGCAGTAAGCGGGACAGGGAACTCTATGGCTACACCTTC. Translated: CASSKRDRELYGYTF. This chain joins TRBV6-5 and TRBJ1-2, with 9 bases identical to TRBD1. Trimming took 5 bases from V and 4 from J; bases not matched to a gene: 8. The CDR3 totals 15 residues. The germline V gene has CDR1 MNHEY and CDR2 SVGAGI.

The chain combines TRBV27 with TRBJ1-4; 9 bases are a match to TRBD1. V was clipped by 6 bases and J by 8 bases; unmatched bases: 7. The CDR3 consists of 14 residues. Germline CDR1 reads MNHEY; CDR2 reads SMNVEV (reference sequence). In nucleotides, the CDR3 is TGTGCCAGCAGAAGGACAGGGGAGGTCGAAAAACTGTTTTTT. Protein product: CASRRTGEVEKLFF.

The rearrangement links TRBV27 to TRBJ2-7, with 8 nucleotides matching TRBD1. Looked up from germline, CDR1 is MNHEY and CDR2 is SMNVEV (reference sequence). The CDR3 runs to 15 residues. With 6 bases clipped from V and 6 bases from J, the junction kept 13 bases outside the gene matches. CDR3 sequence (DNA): TGTGCCAGCAGCAACTCCAGGGGGCGCGGGGTCGAGCAGTACTTC. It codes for CASSNSRGRGVEQYF.

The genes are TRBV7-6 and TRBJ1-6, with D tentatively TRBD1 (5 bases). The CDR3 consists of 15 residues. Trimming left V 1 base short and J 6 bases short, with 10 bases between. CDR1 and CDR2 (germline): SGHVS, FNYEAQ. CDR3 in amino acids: CASSLGQGANSPLHF. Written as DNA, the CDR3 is TGTGCCAGCAGCTTAGGCCAGGGAGCTAATTCACCCCTCCACTTT.

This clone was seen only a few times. This CDR3 reads CASNSNLGDNIQYF. The CDR3 DNA reads as TGTGCCAGTAACTCGAACCTCGGGGATAACATTCAGTACTTC. J is TRBJ2-4 and V is TRBV19; TRBD2 might be the D (5 bases). The V gene's germline CDR1 is LNHDA and CDR2 SQIVND (reference sequence). With 7 bases removed from V and 7 bases from J, the gap between germline ends came to 17 bases. The CDR3 is 14 amino acids. Supplemented by reference TRBV19 and TRBJ2-4, the full variable domain reads DGGITQSPKYLFRKEGQNVTLSCEQNLNHDAMYWYRQDPGQGLRLIYYSQIVNDFQKGDIAEGYSVSREKKESFPLTVTSAQKNPTAFYLCASNSNLGDNIQYFGAGTRLSVL.

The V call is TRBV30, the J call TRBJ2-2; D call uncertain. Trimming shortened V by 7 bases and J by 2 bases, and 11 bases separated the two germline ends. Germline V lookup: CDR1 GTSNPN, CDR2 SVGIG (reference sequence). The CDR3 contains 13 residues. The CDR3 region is CASGRVNTGELFF. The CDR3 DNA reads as TGTGCCTCAGGACGGGTCAACACCGGGGAGCTGTTTTTT.

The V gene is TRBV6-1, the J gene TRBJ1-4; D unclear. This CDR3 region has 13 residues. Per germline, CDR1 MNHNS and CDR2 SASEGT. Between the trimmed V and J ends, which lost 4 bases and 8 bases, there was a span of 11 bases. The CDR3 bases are TGTGCCAGCAGTGCCGGGCAGGTCGAAAAACTGTTTTTT. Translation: CASSAGQVEKLFF.